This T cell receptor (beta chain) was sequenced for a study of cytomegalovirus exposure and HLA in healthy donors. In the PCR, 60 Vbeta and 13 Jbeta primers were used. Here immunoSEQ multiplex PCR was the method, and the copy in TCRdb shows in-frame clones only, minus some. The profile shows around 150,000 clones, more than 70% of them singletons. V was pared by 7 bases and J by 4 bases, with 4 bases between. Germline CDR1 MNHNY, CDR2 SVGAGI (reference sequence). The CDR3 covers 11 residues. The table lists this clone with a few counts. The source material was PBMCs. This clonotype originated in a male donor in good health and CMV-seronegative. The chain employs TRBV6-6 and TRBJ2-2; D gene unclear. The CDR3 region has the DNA TGTGCCAGCACCAGCACCGGGGAGCTGTTTTTT. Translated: CASTSTGELFF.